The source of this T cell receptor beta chain is a study of blood T cell repertoires in COVID-19. At the level of the study: COVID-19 samples, acute and convalescent, were from the United States, Italy and Spain. PBMCs, B-cell-depleted T cells, or T cells provided the cDNA or gDNA that made up the material.

The authors' processing: Counts of nucleated cells, estimated from reference gene primer amplification, were obtained. This table comes from immunoSEQ multiplex PCR, and its TCRdb copy is limited to in-frame clones, with some not included. That table supplies the V and J calls and clone size; D and trimming were determined from the DNA. The sample consists of approximately 160,000 clones, around 86% of them appearing once. Germline V lookup: CDR1 SGDLS, CDR2 YYNGEE. This CDR3 contains 15 residues. The V segment lost 4 bases and the J segment 4 bases; nucleotides outside the gene matches: 8. Seattle researchers signed up patients amid active infection and tracked them longitudinally.

This receptor was taken from a man aged 55 to 70 with COVID-19, enrolled during active disease. The sequencing sample was made of peripheral blood. V is TRBV9 and J is TRBJ2-1, with 7 bases fitting TRBD2. The CDR3 loop is CASSMTSWGYNEQFF. CDR3 DNA: TGTGCCAGCAGCATGACTAGCTGGGGGTACAATGAGCAGTTCTTC.